The table lists the clone carrying this T cell receptor beta chain with many counts. The antigen is not known. The sample's time point: persistent/refractory GD, antithyroid drugs over 5 years with positive TRAb. PBMC-extracted RNA yielded the TCR library. A blood draw put about 9 milliliters of peripheral blood into EDTA tubes. CDR3-region Arm-PCR and iRepertoire HTBI primers produced the TCR beta libraries. One entry per CDR3 protein results from TCRdb running MiXCR on the multiplex PCR reads. The repertoire includes 300,000 to 350,000 distinct CDR3 sequences, about 20% of them detected once, and just under 30% sits in the top ten. These data belong to a study of regulatory T cells in long-lasting Graves disease. About the study: Over 5 years of antithyroid drugs with positive TSH receptor antibodies was taken to mean persistent Graves' disease. Overall study findings and caveats: Possibly, too few samples lowered accuracy. The study examined only peripheral blood, not thyroid tissue.

Germline assignment: CDR1 MNHNS and CDR2 SASEGT. Trimming removed 6 bases from V and 2 bases from J, with 14 bases in between. The CDR3 runs to 14 residues. The source of this sequence is a female donor with Graves disease. The chain carries TRBV6-1 and TRBJ2-7; TRBD1 is a possible D gene (5 bases). Sequencing was performed on peripheral blood mononuclear cells (PBMCs), taken when the disease was refractory, from a patient treated with antithyroid drugs. The CDR3 reads CASRAGHSTYEQYF. The CDR3 DNA is TGTGCCAGCAGAGCTGGACATAGTACCTACGAGCAGTACTTC.